These T cell receptor beta chains were read from a single sample in a study of blood T cell repertoires in COVID-19. Libraries were prepared by immunoSEQ multiplex PCR; TCRdb keeps only in-frame clonotypes and omits some of them. The sample includes 150,000 to 200,000 clones, roughly 84% seen only once; the top ten take around 10%. The sequenced material came from peripheral blood. The receptors were sampled from a woman of 80 years or more with acute or convalescent COVID-19. Each CDR3 is given with its conserved first and last residue. Each record gives: V gene, D gene, clone size, J gene, CDR3 protein, CDR3 DNA. A D gene is named only where the DNA matches it firmly. A clone size is listed for some rows: how often the clone was seen (once, few, many), or a class if it is expanded.

v_gene: TRBV7-9
d_gene: TRBD1
abundance: .
j_gene: TRBJ2-5
CDR3aa: CASSLANTGTAETQYF
CDR3nt: TGTGCCAGCAGCCTCGCCAATACCGGGACAGCAGAGACCCAGTACTTC

v_gene: TRBV7-9
d_gene: TRBD2
abundance: .
j_gene: TRBJ2-5
CDR3aa: CASSLTSGGQETQYF
CDR3nt: TGTGCCAGCAGCTTGACTAGCGGGGGGCAAGAGACCCAGTACTTC

v_gene: TRBV6-2/TRBV6-3
d_gene: .
abundance: .
j_gene: TRBJ2-5
CDR3aa: CASSLPYYHRAVGTQYF
CDR3nt: TGTGCCAGCAGTCTACCTTATTATCACAGGGCGGTTGGGACCCAGTACTTC

v_gene: TRBV19
d_gene: .
abundance: few
j_gene: TRBJ1-4
CDR3aa: CASSHDREKLFF
CDR3nt: TGTGCCAGTAGCCATGACAGGGAAAAACTGTTTTTT

v_gene: TRBV2
d_gene: .
abundance: few
j_gene: TRBJ1-5
CDR3aa: CASSGLVSNQPQHF
CDR3nt: TGTGCCAGCAGTGGACTCGTGAGCAATCAGCCCCAGCATTTT

v_gene: TRBV5-6
d_gene: .
abundance: .
j_gene: TRBJ1-6
CDR3aa: CASSLDRNSPLHF
CDR3nt: TGTGCCAGCAGCTTGGACAGAAATTCACCCCTCCACTTT

v_gene: TRBV20-1
d_gene: .
abundance: .
j_gene: TRBJ2-7
CDR3aa: CSAGGLYEQYF
CDR3nt: TGCAGTGCTGGCGGCCTCTACGAGCAGTACTTC

v_gene: TRBV7-9
d_gene: .
abundance: .
j_gene: TRBJ2-5
CDR3aa: CASSRAGQGGQETQYF
CDR3nt: TGTGCCAGCAGCCGAGCAGGGCAGGGTGGTCAAGAGACCCAGTACTTC

v_gene: TRBV19
d_gene: .
abundance: .
j_gene: TRBJ1-5
CDR3aa: CASRVVNQPQHF
CDR3nt: TGTGCCAGTAGGGTAGTCAATCAGCCCCAGCATTTT

v_gene: TRBV24-1
d_gene: TRBD1
abundance: .
j_gene: TRBJ1-2
CDR3aa: CATSDYGTGGDGYTF
CDR3nt: TGTGCCACCAGTGATTATGGGACAGGGGGCGATGGCTACACCTTC

v_gene: TRBV27
d_gene: .
abundance: few
j_gene: TRBJ1-5
CDR3aa: CASSPLNQPQHF
CDR3nt: TGTGCCAGCAGCCCTTTGAATCAGCCCCAGCATTTT

v_gene: TRBV10-2
d_gene: .
abundance: .
j_gene: TRBJ2-2
CDR3aa: CATKSGVDTGELFF
CDR3nt: TGCGCCACCAAATCAGGGGTGGACACCGGGGAGCTGTTTTTT

v_gene: TRBV6-2/TRBV6-3
d_gene: .
abundance: .
j_gene: TRBJ1-6
CDR3aa: CASSFDRSSPLHF
CDR3nt: TGTGCCAGCAGTTTCGACAGGAGTTCACCCCTCCACTTT

v_gene: TRBV19
d_gene: .
abundance: once
j_gene: TRBJ1-5
CDR3aa: CASSIERASNQPQHF
CDR3nt: TGTGCCAGTAGTATAGAACGCGCTAGCAATCAGCCCCAGCATTTT

v_gene: TRBV19
d_gene: .
abundance: .
j_gene: TRBJ1-2
CDR3aa: CASSTGVGYGYTF
CDR3nt: TGTGCCAGTAGTACGGGGGTTGGCTATGGCTACACCTTC

v_gene: TRBV14
d_gene: .
abundance: once
j_gene: TRBJ1-2
CDR3aa: CASSQLGAGASGYTF
CDR3nt: TGTGCCAGCAGCCAACTTGGTGCAGGGGCAAGTGGCTACACCTTC

v_gene: TRBV5-4
d_gene: TRBD2
abundance: .
j_gene: TRBJ2-5
CDR3aa: CASSLAKGLEETQYF
CDR3nt: TGTGCCAGCAGCTTGGCCAAGGGACTAGAGGAGACCCAGTACTTC

v_gene: TRBV19
d_gene: TRBD1
abundance: .
j_gene: TRBJ1-4
CDR3aa: CASRPGQTDNEKLFF
CDR3nt: TGTGCCAGTAGGCCGGGACAGACCGATAATGAAAAACTGTTTTTT

v_gene: TRBV11-2
d_gene: .
abundance: once
j_gene: TRBJ1-6
CDR3aa: CASTRGINNSPLHF
CDR3nt: TGTGCCAGCACCCGGGGGATTAATAATTCACCCCTCCACTTT

v_gene: TRBV7-9
d_gene: TRBD1
abundance: .
j_gene: TRBJ2-4
CDR3aa: CASSDRQGRSAKNIQYF
CDR3nt: TGTGCCAGCAGCGACAGACAGGGCAGGAGTGCCAAAAACATTCAGTACTTC

v_gene: TRBV9
d_gene: TRBD1
abundance: .
j_gene: TRBJ2-7
CDR3aa: CASSAGQGIPYEQYF
CDR3nt: TGTGCCAGCAGCGCGGGACAGGGAATTCCCTACGAGCAGTACTTC

v_gene: TRBV5-4
d_gene: .
abundance: .
j_gene: TRBJ1-2
CDR3aa: CASSPGSGGVYGYTF
CDR3nt: TGTGCCAGCAGCCCCGGGTCTGGGGGGGTCTATGGCTACACCTTC

v_gene: TRBV6-5
d_gene: TRBD2
abundance: .
j_gene: TRBJ2-7
CDR3aa: CASSSISGGNEEQYF
CDR3nt: TGTGCCAGCAGCTCCATTAGCGGGGGAAACGAAGAGCAGTACTTC

v_gene: TRBV5-1
d_gene: .
abundance: .
j_gene: TRBJ2-1
CDR3aa: CASRSREYNEQFF
CDR3nt: TGCGCCAGCAGGTCTAGAGAGTACAATGAGCAGTTCTTC

v_gene: TRBV27
d_gene: .
abundance: .
j_gene: TRBJ2-2
CDR3aa: CASSSDRRNTGELFF
CDR3nt: TGTGCCAGCAGTTCCGACAGGAGGAACACCGGGGAGCTGTTTTTT

v_gene: TRBV6-5
d_gene: TRBD1
abundance: .
j_gene: TRBJ2-2
CDR3aa: CASAPDREVTGELFF
CDR3nt: TGTGCCAGCGCCCCGGACAGGGAAGTCACCGGGGAGCTGTTTTTT

v_gene: TRBV6-1
d_gene: .
abundance: .
j_gene: TRBJ1-1
CDR3aa: CASSELGQLNTEAFF
CDR3nt: TGTGCCAGCAGTGAACTAGGACAACTGAACACTGAAGCTTTCTTT

v_gene: TRBV7-2
d_gene: TRBD2
abundance: .
j_gene: TRBJ2-4
CDR3aa: CASSPSGGEFRAKNIQYF
CDR3nt: TGTGCCAGCAGCCCTAGCGGGGGGGAGTTTAGGGCCAAAAACATTCAGTACTTC